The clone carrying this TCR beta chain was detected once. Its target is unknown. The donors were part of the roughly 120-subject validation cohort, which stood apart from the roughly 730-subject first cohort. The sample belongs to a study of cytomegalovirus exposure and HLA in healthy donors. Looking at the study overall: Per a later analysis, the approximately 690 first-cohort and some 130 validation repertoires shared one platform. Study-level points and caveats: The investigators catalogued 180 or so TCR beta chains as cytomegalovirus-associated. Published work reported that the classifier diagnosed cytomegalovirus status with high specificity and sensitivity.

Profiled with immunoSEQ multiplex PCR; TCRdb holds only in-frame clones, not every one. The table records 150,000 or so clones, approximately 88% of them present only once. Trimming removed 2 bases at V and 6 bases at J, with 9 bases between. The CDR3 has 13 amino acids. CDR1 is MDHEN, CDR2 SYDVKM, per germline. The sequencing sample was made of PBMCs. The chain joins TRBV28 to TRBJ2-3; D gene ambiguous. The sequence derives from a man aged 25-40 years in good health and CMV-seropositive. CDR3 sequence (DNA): TGTGCCAGCAGTTTAAGTCCCTATGATACGCAGTATTTT. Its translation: CASSLSPYDTQYF.